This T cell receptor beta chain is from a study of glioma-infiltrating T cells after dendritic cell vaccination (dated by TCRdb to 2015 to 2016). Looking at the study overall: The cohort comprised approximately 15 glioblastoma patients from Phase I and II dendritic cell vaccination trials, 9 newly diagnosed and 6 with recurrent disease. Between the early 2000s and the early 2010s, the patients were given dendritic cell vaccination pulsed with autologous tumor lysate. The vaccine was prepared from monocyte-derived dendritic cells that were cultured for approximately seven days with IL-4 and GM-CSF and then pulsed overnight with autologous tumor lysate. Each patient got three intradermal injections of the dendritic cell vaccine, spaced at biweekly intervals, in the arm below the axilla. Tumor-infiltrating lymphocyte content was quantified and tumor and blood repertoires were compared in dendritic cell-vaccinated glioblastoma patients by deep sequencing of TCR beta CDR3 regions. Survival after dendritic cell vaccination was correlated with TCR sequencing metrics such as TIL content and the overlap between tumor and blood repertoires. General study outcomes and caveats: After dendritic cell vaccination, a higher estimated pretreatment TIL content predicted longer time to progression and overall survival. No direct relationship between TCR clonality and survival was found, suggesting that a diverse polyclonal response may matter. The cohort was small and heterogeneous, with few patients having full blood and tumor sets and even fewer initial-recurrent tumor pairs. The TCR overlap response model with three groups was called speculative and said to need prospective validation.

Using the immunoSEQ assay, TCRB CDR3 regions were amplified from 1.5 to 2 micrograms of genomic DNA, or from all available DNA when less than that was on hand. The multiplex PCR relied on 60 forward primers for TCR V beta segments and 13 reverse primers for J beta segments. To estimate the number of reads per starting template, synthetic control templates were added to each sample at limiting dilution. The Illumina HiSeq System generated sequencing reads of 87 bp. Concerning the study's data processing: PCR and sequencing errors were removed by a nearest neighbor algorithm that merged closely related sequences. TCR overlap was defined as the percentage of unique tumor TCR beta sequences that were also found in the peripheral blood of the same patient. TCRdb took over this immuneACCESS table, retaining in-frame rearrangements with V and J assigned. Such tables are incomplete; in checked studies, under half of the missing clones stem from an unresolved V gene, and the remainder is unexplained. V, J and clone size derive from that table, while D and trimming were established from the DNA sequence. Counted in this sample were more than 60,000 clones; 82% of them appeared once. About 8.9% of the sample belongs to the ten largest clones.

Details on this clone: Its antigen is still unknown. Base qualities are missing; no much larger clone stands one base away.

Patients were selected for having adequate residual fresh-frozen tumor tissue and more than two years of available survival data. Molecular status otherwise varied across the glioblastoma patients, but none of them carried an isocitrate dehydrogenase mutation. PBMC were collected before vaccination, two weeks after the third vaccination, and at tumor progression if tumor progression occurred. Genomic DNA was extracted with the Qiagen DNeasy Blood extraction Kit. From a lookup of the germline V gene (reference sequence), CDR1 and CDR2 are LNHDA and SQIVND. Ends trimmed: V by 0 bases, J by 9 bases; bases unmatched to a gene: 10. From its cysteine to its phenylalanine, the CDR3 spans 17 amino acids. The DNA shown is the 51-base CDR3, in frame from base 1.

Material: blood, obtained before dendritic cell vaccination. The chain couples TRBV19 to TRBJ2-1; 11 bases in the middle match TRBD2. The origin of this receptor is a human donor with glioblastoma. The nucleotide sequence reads TGTGCCAGTAGTATAGAGGCAACTAGCGGGGGTCTTGCTGAGCAGTTCTTC. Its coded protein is CASSIEATSGGLAEQFF.